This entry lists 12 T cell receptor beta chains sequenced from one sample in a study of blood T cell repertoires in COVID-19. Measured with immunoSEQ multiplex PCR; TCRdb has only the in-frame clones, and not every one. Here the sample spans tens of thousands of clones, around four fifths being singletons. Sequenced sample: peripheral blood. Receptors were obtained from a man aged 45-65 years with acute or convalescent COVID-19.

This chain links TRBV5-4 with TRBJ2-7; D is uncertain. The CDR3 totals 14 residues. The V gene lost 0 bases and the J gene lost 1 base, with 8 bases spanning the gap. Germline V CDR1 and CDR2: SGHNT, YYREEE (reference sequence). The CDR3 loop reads CASSLGTVSYEQYF. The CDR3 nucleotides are TGTGCCAGCAGCTTGGGAACAGTTTCCTACGAGCAGTACTTC.

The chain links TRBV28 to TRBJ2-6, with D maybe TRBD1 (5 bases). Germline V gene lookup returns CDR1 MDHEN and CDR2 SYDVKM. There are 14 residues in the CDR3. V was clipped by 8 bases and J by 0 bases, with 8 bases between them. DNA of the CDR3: TGTGCCAGCGACAGCTACTCTGGGGCCAACGTCCTGACTTTC. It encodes CASDSYSGANVLTF.

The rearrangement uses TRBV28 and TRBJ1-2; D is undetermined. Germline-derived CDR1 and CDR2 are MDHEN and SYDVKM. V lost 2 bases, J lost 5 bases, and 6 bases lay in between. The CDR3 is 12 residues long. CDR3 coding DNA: TGTGCCAGCAGTTTACCGGGATATGGCTACACCTTC. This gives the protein CASSLPGYGYTF.

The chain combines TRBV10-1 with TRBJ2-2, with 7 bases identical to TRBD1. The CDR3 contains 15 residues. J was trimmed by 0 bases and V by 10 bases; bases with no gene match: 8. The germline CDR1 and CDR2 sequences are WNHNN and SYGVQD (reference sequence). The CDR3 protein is CATGPGQANTGELFF. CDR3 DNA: TGCGCCACCGGTCCCGGACAGGCGAACACCGGGGAGCTGTTTTTT.

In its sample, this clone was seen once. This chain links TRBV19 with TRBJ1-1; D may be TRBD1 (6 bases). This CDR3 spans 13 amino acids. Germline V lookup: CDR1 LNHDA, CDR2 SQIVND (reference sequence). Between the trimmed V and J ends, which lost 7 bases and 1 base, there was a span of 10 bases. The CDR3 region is CASINRENTEAFF. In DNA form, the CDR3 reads TGTGCCAGTATTAACAGGGAGAACACTGAAGCTTTCTTT.

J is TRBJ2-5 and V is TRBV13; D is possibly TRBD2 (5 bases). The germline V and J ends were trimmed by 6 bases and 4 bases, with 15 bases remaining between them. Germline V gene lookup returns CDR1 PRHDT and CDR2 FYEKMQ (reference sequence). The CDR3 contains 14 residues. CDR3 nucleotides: TGTGCCAGCAGTAAACCCGGCGGAGGAGAGACCCAGTACTTC. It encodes CASSKPGGGETQYF.

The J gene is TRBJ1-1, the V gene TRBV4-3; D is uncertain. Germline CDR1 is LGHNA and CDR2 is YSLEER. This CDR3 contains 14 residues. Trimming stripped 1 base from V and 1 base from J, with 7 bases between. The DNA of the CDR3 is TGCGCCAGCAGCCAAGTGGGCCCGAACACTGAAGCTTTCTTT. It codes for CASSQVGPNTEAFF.

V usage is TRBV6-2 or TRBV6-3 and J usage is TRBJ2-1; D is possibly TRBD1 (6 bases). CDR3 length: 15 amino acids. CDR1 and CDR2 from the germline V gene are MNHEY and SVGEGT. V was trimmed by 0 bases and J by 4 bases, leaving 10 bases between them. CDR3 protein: CASSYSTTGYNEQFF. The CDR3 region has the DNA TGTGCCAGCAGTTACTCAACCACAGGGTACAATGAGCAGTTCTTC.

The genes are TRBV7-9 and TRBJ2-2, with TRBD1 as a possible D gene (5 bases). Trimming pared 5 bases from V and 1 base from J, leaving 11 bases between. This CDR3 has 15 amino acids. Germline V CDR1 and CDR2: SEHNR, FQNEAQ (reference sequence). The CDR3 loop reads CASSPQGRNTGELFF. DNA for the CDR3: TGTGCCAGCAGCCCTCAGGGTAGGAACACCGGGGAGCTGTTTTTT.

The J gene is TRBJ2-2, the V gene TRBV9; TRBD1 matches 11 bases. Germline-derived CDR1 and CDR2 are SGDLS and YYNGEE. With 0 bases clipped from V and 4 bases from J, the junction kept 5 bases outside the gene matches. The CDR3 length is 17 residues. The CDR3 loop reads CASSVGGQGAVTGELFF. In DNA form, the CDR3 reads TGTGCCAGCAGCGTAGGAGGACAGGGGGCGGTCACCGGGGAGCTGTTTTTT.

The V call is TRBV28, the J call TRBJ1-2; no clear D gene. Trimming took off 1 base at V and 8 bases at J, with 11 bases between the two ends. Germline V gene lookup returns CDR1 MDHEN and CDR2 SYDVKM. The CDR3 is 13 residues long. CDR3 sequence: CASSLSNTDGYTF. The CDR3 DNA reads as TGTGCCAGCAGTTTATCTAATACAGACGGCTACACCTTC.

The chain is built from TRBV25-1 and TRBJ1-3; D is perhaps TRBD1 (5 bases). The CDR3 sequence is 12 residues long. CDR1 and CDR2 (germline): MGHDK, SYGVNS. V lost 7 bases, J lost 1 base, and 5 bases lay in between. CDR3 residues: CASKGSGNTIYF. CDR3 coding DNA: TGTGCCAGCAAGGGGTCTGGAAACACCATATATTTT.